This T cell receptor (beta chain) originates from a study of T cell responses to AZD1222 COVID-19 vaccine. Overall study findings and caveats: Seropositive AZD1222 recipients at baseline numbered only five to seven. It should be noted that donors were predominantly white British and more often female, and clonal diversity was possibly underestimated.

Measured with immunoSEQ multiplex PCR; TCRdb has only the in-frame clones, and not every one. The sample shows about 270,000 clones, almost 95% of them seen only once. On this clone: The antigen is unknown.

The CDR3 runs to 16 residues. The V gene end was trimmed by 6 bases and the J gene end by 6 bases; junction bases not matched to a gene: 12. The germline CDR1 and CDR2 sequences are LNHDA and SQIVND (reference sequence). The study pooled second doses at about 4 or about 12 weeks. This specimen consisted of peripheral blood, obtained 28 days after the second AZD1222 dose. V is TRBV19 and J is TRBJ1-5; TRBD1 matches at 9 bases. This TCR was sampled from an adult who received the AZD1222 COVID-19 vaccine. The CDR3 loop is CASRYLDRGSSQPQHF. The CDR3 DNA is TGTGCCAGTAGGTACCTAGACAGGGGGTCAAGTCAGCCCCAGCATTTT.